The 27 T cell receptor beta chains reported below all come from one sample, sequenced in a study of human T cells and chemical hapten exposure. Time point meaning: patch test 1, 2 weeks after DPC sensitization. Sample treatment: therapeutic diphenylcyclopropenone sensitization with weekly scalp DPC. In TCRdb, the RACE reads were re-called with MiXCR into one record per CDR3 protein. The repertoire holds roughly 13,000 distinct CDR3 sequences, with roughly 17% as singletons. This sample comprised whole blood, obtained in connection with sensitization to the hapten diphenylcyclopropenone (DPC). All receptors come from a woman aged 30 to 39 with alopecia areata. Some clones in this sample may be carry-over from other donors' samples.

V gene TRBV27 combines with J gene TRBJ1-1; D gene uncertain. This CDR3 is 14 amino acids long. Trimming shortened V by 2 bases and J by 0 bases, and 7 bases separated the two germline ends. Looked up from germline, CDR1 is MNHEY and CDR2 is SMNVEV (reference sequence). CDR3 nucleotide sequence: TGTGCCAGCAGTTTACTAGGAATGAACACTGAAGCTTTCTTT. Its protein is CASSLLGMNTEAFF.

This clonotype is medium-sized (0.01 to 0.1%). This sequence joins TRBV19 and TRBJ2-2, with D possibly called TRBD1 or TRBD2 (5 bases each). This CDR3 has 13 residues. Germline CDR1 is LNHDA and CDR2 is SQIVND (reference sequence). Trimming cost V 7 bases and J 8 bases, with 14 bases left between them. CDR3 in DNA: TGTGCCAGTAACCCGTGGGGACCAGGGGAGCTGTTTTTT. It encodes CASNPWGPGELFF.

This clonotype was recorded many times. V gene TRBV15 combines with J gene TRBJ2-3; D uncertain. Trimming shortened V by 3 bases and J by 4 bases, and 5 bases separated the two germline ends. Germline lookup yields CDR1 LNHNV and CDR2 YYDKDF (reference sequence). This CDR3 comprises 12 residues. The CDR3 coding sequence is TGTGCCACCAGCAGTTTCCCAGATACGCAGTATTTT. Its protein product is CATSSFPDTQYF.

This clonotype is medium-sized. V is TRBV7-9 and J is TRBJ1-4, with TRBD1 as a possible D gene (6 bases). CDR3 size: 14 residues. Germline CDR1 SEHNR, CDR2 FQNEAQ (reference sequence). The V gene lost 4 bases and the J gene lost 7 bases, with 13 bases spanning the gap. The CDR3 region is CASSSPLGAEKLFF. The CDR3 bases are TGTGCCAGCAGCTCCCCTTTGGGGGCTGAAAAACTGTTTTTT.

This clonotype appeared many times. The genes are TRBV25-1 and TRBJ2-5; D perhaps matches TRBD1 (6 bases). This CDR3 region has 14 residues. V lost 4 bases and J 4 bases, leaving 13 bases between the germline ends. Germline V gene lookup returns CDR1 MGHDK and CDR2 SYGVNS. The CDR3 loop is CASSVGGILETQYF. CDR3 coding DNA: TGTGCCAGCAGTGTTGGGGGCATACTAGAGACCCAGTACTTC.

The V gene is TRBV27, the J gene TRBJ2-7; TRBD1 is a possible D gene (6 bases). This CDR3 comprises 13 residues. The germline V gene has CDR1 MNHEY and CDR2 SMNVEV (reference sequence). Trimming shortened V by 3 bases and J by 2 bases, and 8 bases separated the two germline ends. In nucleotides, the CDR3 is TGTGCCAGCAGTTTTAACAGGGCCTACGAGCAGTACTTC. It codes for CASSFNRAYEQYF.

At least ten counts were recorded for this clonotype. The chain uses TRBV9 and TRBJ2-3; 7 bases match TRBD1. The CDR3 sequence is 18 residues long. Germline V gene data show CDR1 as SGDLS and CDR2 as YYNGEE. Trimming cost V 3 bases and J 6 bases; bases outside gene matches: 19. In DNA, the CDR3 is TGTGCCAGCAGCGGGCAACAACGGACAGGTCCTACAATGGATACGCAGTATTTT. It codes for CASSGQQRTGPTMDTQYF.

This chain connects TRBV5-4 to TRBJ2-2; possible D gene TRBD2, 7 bases. Per germline, CDR1 SGHNT and CDR2 YYREEE (reference sequence). The ends were cut back, 4 bases at V and 7 bases at J, with 20 bases in the middle. This CDR3 has 16 residues. CDR3 in amino acids: CASSHIRRGPGGELFF. The CDR3, as DNA: TGTGCCAGCAGCCATATTCGGCGGGGGCCCGGCGGGGAGCTGTTTTTT.

This clonotype showed up many times. The chain joins TRBV27 to TRBJ2-7, with 11 bases lining up with TRBD2. V shed 3 bases and J 2 bases; nucleotides not matched to a gene: 6. From germline, CDR1 is MNHEY and CDR2 SMNVEV (reference sequence). The CDR3 is 16 amino acids. The CDR3: CASSFLAGGLPYEQYV. In nucleotides, the CDR3 is TGTGCCAGCAGTTTTCTAGCGGGAGGACTCCCCTACGAGCAGTACGTC.

This clonotype was recorded a few times. CDR3 in amino acids: CASSPGGTASFGANVLTF. In DNA, the CDR3 is TGTGCCAGCAGTCCAGGGGGGACAGCTTCTTTTGGGGCCAACGTCCTGACTTTC. The chain combines TRBV28 with TRBJ2-6, with D possibly matching TRBD1 (7 bases). Germline V gives CDR1 MDHEN, CDR2 SYDVKM. This CDR3 has 18 amino acids. Trimming pared 5 bases from V and 3 bases from J, leaving 20 bases between.

This clonotype was detected ten times or more. The V gene is TRBV12-3 or TRBV12-4, the J gene TRBJ2-3, with 7 bases fitting TRBD1. The CDR3 is made up of 15 amino acids. With 4 bases clipped from V and 4 bases from J, the junction kept 8 bases outside the gene matches. The CDR3 bases are TGTGCCAGCAGTTCCCGGACAGGTTACGCAGATACGCAGTATTTT. Residues: CASSSRTGYADTQYF.

This clonotype was seen at least ten times. This rearrangement joins TRBV10-3 to TRBJ1-1, with D perhaps TRBD1 (5 bases). Germline CDR1 reads ENHRY; CDR2 reads SYGVKD. CDR3 length equals 12 residues. Trimming removed 0 bases at V and 6 bases at J, with 5 bases between. DNA of the CDR3: TGTGCCATCAGTGAGTCGACAGCTGAAGCTTTCTTT. Translation gives CAISESTAEAFF.

There are many counts of this clonotype. V gene TRBV29-1 combines with J gene TRBJ1-5; D may be TRBD1 (6 bases). V shed 6 bases and J shed 3 bases, with 24 bases lying between them. Germline-derived CDR1 and CDR2 are SQVTM and ANQGSEA. The CDR3 has 17 amino acids. The CDR3, as DNA: TGCAGCGTCCGACTCAAGCCCAGGGGCTTATACAATCAGCCCCAGCATTTT. This gives the protein CSVRLKPRGLYNQPQHF.

The sample holds many counts of this clonotype. The rearrangement links TRBV20-1 to TRBJ1-4; D is unclear. Per the germline V gene, CDR1 is DFQATT and CDR2 is SNEGSKA (reference sequence). This CDR3 comprises 13 residues. V was cut by 1 base and J by 7 bases, with 10 bases left in between. As DNA, the CDR3 is TGCAGTGCTAGAGTGACCAAACCTGAAAAACTGTTTTTT. Protein sequence: CSARVTKPEKLFF.

This clonotype is judged medium-sized. CDR3 nucleotide sequence: TGTGCCAGCAGGGAGACTAGCGGGAGATTCACAGATACGCAGTATTTT. Protein: CASRETSGRFTDTQYF. The chain is built from TRBV12-3 or TRBV12-4 and TRBJ2-3; 12 nucleotides agree with TRBD2. The CDR3 is 16 residues long. V was clipped by 6 bases and J by 2 bases; unmatched bases: 6.

This clonotype was picked up many times. The chain has TRBV5-5 and TRBJ2-3, with 8 bases aligning to TRBD1. The V gene end was trimmed by 4 bases and the J gene end by 1 base; junction bases not matched to a gene: 5. The germline V gene has CDR1 SGHKS and CDR2 YYEKEE (reference sequence). The CDR3 has 15 amino acids. The CDR3 DNA is TGTGCCAGCAGCCCACAGGGGGAAGGCACAGATACGCAGTATTTT. This codes for CASSPQGEGTDTQYF.

This chain uses TRBV7-9 with TRBJ2-5; D is uncertain. The germline V gene encodes CDR1 SEHNR and CDR2 FQNEAQ (reference sequence). This CDR3 has 17 residues. V lost 5 bases to trimming and J lost 5 bases, with 24 bases between them. CDR3 bases: TGTGCCAGCAGCGCCGAAGGAGTACCCCAGAGAGTGGAGACCCAGTACTTC. Translated, it gives CASSAEGVPQRVETQYF.

This clonotype has only a few counts. CDR3 protein: CASSEVAGSGEQYF. The CDR3 nucleotides read TGCGCCAGCAGTGAGGTTGCGGGGTCGGGCGAGCAGTACTTC. V is TRBV10-2 and J is TRBJ2-7; the D gene is possibly TRBD2 (6 bases). The CDR3 contains 14 residues. V shed 2 bases and J shed 6 bases, with 14 bases lying between them. Germline CDR1 is WSHSY and CDR2 is SAAADI.

This clonotype was seen repeatedly, ten times or more. The chain carries TRBV20-1 and TRBJ2-5, with D hard to call. The CDR3 extends over 12 amino acids. Germline V lookup: CDR1 DFQATT, CDR2 SNEGSKA (reference sequence). V was cut by 3 bases and J by 4 bases, with 9 bases left in between. The CDR3: CSASYSAETQYF. CDR3 in DNA: TGCAGTGCTAGTTATTCAGCAGAGACCCAGTACTTC.

The chain recombines TRBV5-5 with TRBJ2-2, with D perhaps TRBD2 (5 bases). In germline, CDR1 is SGHKS, CDR2 YYEKEE (reference sequence). The CDR3 runs 15 residues. V lost 2 bases, J lost 3 bases, and 11 bases lay in between. CDR3 nucleotides: TGTGCCAGCAGCTTACCCGGGATTTACACCGGGGAGCTGTTTTTT. It translates to CASSLPGIYTGELFF.

The chain's CDR3 is CASSLARSQETQYF. For the CDR3, the DNA is TGTGCCAGCAGTTTAGCAAGATCCCAAGAGACCCAGTACTTC. This chain uses TRBV12-3 or TRBV12-4 with TRBJ2-5; no reliable D call. The CDR3 sequence is 14 residues long. Trimming stripped 0 bases from V and 1 base from J, with 6 bases between.

This clonotype was seen a handful of times. The rearrangement links TRBV28 to TRBJ2-1, with a possible D match to TRBD2 (6 bases). The germline V gene encodes CDR1 MDHEN and CDR2 SYDVKM. The V end lost 3 bases, the J end lost 3 bases, and 9 bases lay between the germline ends. This CDR3 region has 14 residues. CDR3 DNA: TGTGCCAGCAGTTTCCCCGGGAGCTACAATGAGCAGTTCTTC. Protein sequence: CASSFPGSYNEQFF.

This clonotype was counted at least ten times. This chain uses TRBV12-3 or TRBV12-4 with TRBJ2-2, with D uncertain. V shed 3 bases and J shed 5 bases, with 4 bases lying between them. The CDR3 contains 12 residues. CDR3 DNA: TGTGCCAGCAGTTTCGAGACCGGGGAGCTGTTTTTT. This encodes CASSFETGELFF.

This clonotype was counted ten times or more. The genes are TRBV19 and TRBJ2-3; D not certain. The V end lost 5 bases, the J end lost 1 base, and 10 bases lay between the germline ends. This CDR3 has 14 residues. The V gene's germline CDR1 is LNHDA and CDR2 SQIVND (reference sequence). Here the CDR3 DNA reads TGTGCCAGTAGTGTGGGATTCGGCACAGATACGCAGTATTTT. This translates into CASSVGFGTDTQYF. Together with reference TRBV19 and TRBJ2-3, the CDR3 gives the full variable domain: DGGITQSPKYLFRKEGQNVTLSCEQNLNHDAMYWYRQDPGQGLRLIYYSQIVNDFQKGDIAEGYSVSREKKESFPLTVTSAQKNPTAFYLCASSVGFGTDTQYFGPGTRLTVL.

This clonotype is medium-sized. This rearrangement joins TRBV5-5 to TRBJ1-4, with D unclear. The V gene lost 1 base and the J gene lost 8 bases, with 9 bases spanning the gap. Looked up from germline, CDR1 is SGHKS and CDR2 is YYEKEE (reference sequence). This CDR3 has 13 amino acids. The CDR3 nucleotides read TGTGCCAGCAGCTTGTTCTCTGACGAAAAACTGTTTTTT. Translated: CASSLFSDEKLFF.

In this sample, this clonotype turned up many times. The V and J genes are TRBV29-1 and TRBJ1-2; TRBD1 matches at 10 bases. Germline CDR1 reads SQVTM; CDR2 reads ANQGSEA. This CDR3 comprises 14 residues. With V trimmed by 5 bases and J by 4 bases, 7 bases remained unmatched. The CDR3 sequence: CSVYKTGGRYGYTF. In nucleotides, the CDR3 is TGCAGCGTTTATAAGACAGGGGGCCGCTATGGCTACACCTTC. Full variable domain (rest looked up from reference TRBV29-1 and TRBJ1-2): SAVISQKPSRDICQRGTSLTIQCQVDSQVTMMFWYRQQPGQSLTLIATANQGSEATYESGFVIDKFPISRPNLTFSTLTVSNMSPEDSSIYLCSVYKTGGRYGYTFGSGTRLTVV.

The rearrangement uses TRBV11-2 and TRBJ2-5; 9 nucleotides match TRBD2. CDR1 is SGHAT, CDR2 FQNNGV, per germline. Trimming at V came to 2 bases and at J to 1 base, leaving 5 bases not matched to a gene. The CDR3 is made up of 16 amino acids. The CDR3 nucleotides read TGTGCCAGCAGCTTATATGGACTAGCGACCCAAGAGACCCAGTACTTC. As protein: CASSLYGLATQETQYF.